The subject of this entry is one T cell receptor beta chain. Its antigen remains unidentified. The sample belongs to a study of T cells expressing NK-cell markers (TCRdb year 2020). With respect to the entire study: Three sorted T-cell subsets (CD3+CD56+NKG2C+, CD3+CD56+NKG2C- and CD3+CD56-NKG2C+) from eight donors had their TCR beta-chain repertoires profiled. Libraries were sequenced as 2 x 150 bp reads on Illumina HiSeq 2000/2500, MiSeq or NextSeq. Seven of the eight sequenced donors were HCMV-seropositive and one was HCMV-seronegative. All eight donors whose samples were sequenced were randomly selected healthy volunteers, three of them men and five women.

CDR1 SGHVS and CDR2 FQNEAQ were looked up in the germline V gene. The CDR3 measures 12 amino acids from cysteine to phenylalanine. No coding sequence is recorded. To determine HCMV serostatus, a commercial ELISA kit was used to detect HCMV-specific IgG in serum. Ficoll density gradient centrifugation was used to isolate peripheral blood mononuclear cells from blood. Broad study findings and their caveats: In 6 or 7 donors, the dominant CD3+CD56+NKG2C+ clonotypes ranked among the top 10 CD8+ clonotypes, making up roughly 1.0-7.0% of CD8+ T cells. Whether the expanded NKG2C-expressing T cell clones were specific for HCMV antigens was left unclear. Those dominant clonotypes were again the most abundant among CD3+CD56-NKG2C+ cells in a few donors, at about 28.3-60.1%.

Instrument on record: Illumina HiSeq 2000. TCR beta cDNA libraries were made by 5'RACE template switching that added a universal primer site and unique molecular identifiers. cDNA synthesis was primed from the TCR beta constant segment and was followed by two successive PCR amplification steps. Turning to the authors' computational methods: MIGEC handled demultiplexing of the reads and grouping by UMI, while MiTCR was used to assemble and quantify clonotypes. To remove erroneous sequences, TCR cDNA sequences were retained only when supported by two or more reads. The tcR package was used for downstream repertoire analysis, and clonotypes were matched across fractions by CDR3 nucleotide sequence plus V segment. VDJmatch was used to annotate antigen specificity against VDJdb, with one amino acid substitution in CDR3 allowed. TCRdb reprocessed the reads and provides one entry for every CDR3 protein sequence; no DNA is given. These V and J calls originate from TCRdb's pipeline instead of the authors' own analysis. The sample table records some 450,000 distinct CDR3 sequences. The ten largest clones represent roughly 7.2% of the sample.

This sequence originates from a woman between 18 and 70 years old in good health. Rearrangement joined TRBV7-8 to TRBJ1-5; the TCRdb D gene call, TRBD1, has no DNA to confirm it. The sequenced sample was blood T cells: a sorted CD56 or NKG2C T cell subset, CD4+ or CD8+ T cells, or bulk PBMC T cells (not recorded which). For the CDR3, the sequence is CASSRQGPPQHF.